These 28 T cell receptor beta chains were all obtained from the same sample, sequenced in a study of regulatory T cells in long-lasting Graves disease. To make TCR beta libraries, researchers used iRepertoire HTBI primers and Arm-PCR of CDR3 regions. TCRdb ran MiXCR on the multiplex PCR reads and lists one entry per CDR3 protein. The repertoire consists of roughly 530,000 distinct CDR3 sequences, with 15% to 20% occurring once and the leading ten covering 25%. Described time point: newly diagnosed GD, antithyroid drugs for less than 3 months. Following extraction of RNA from PBMCs, that RNA was used to make the TCR library. The same sample was also studied in work on T cells in Graves' hyperthyroidism and ophthalmopathy.

The sequencing used peripheral blood mononuclear cells (PBMCs), collected at new diagnosis, from a patient treated with antithyroid drugs. The receptors come from a woman aged 35 to 60 with Graves disease.

This clonotype was observed a handful of times. The chain's CDR3 is CASSQRTGASTDTQYF. In DNA, the CDR3 is TGTGCCAGCAGCCAACGTACAGGGGCTAGCACAGATACGCAGTATTTT. This chain uses TRBV14 with TRBJ2-3, with TRBD1 matching over 7 bases. This CDR3 spans 16 amino acids. J was trimmed by 0 bases and V by 2 bases; bases with no gene match: 5. Germline V gene lookup returns CDR1 SGHDN and CDR2 FVKESK.

This clonotype was counted only a few times. The genes are TRBV5-1 and TRBJ2-3; D is possibly TRBD1 or TRBD2 (5 bases each). The CDR3 consists of 13 residues. With 0 bases removed from V and 6 bases from J, the gap between germline ends came to 8 bases. Looked up from germline, CDR1 is SGHRS and CDR2 is YFSETQ. CDR3 bases: TGCGCCAGCAGCTTGGTTGAGGGGGATACGCAGTATTTT. Amino acids: CASSLVEGDTQYF.

This clonotype was seen many times. The chain recombines TRBV11-3 with TRBJ2-1; 9 bases map to TRBD2. This CDR3 region has 15 residues. Unmatched junction bases numbered 4, after V lost 4 bases and J lost 3 bases. Germline CDR1 is SGHNT and CDR2 is YENEEA. This CDR3 reads CASSSGLASYNEQFF. The DNA for the CDR3 is TGTGCCAGCAGCTCCGGACTAGCGAGCTACAATGAGCAGTTCTTC.

The table lists this clonotype with many counts. The chain is built from TRBV6-5 and TRBJ1-6; a possible D gene is TRBD1 (5 bases). Trimming removed 2 bases from V and 6 bases from J, with 11 bases in between. CDR3 length: 15 residues. Germline V lookup: CDR1 MNHEY, CDR2 SVGAGI. In DNA, the CDR3 is TGTGCCAGCAGTTACGGGGCGGAGGGTAATTCACCCCTCCACTTT. Its translation is CASSYGAEGNSPLHF.

This clonotype was counted at least ten times. The chain links TRBV11-3 to TRBJ2-2; 8 positions agree with TRBD1. With V trimmed by 3 bases and J by 3 bases, 6 bases remained unmatched. Germline V gene data show CDR1 as SGHNT and CDR2 as YENEEA. CDR3 length: 16 residues. The CDR3 loop is CASSLPQGADTGELFF. The CDR3 DNA sequence: TGTGCCAGCAGCTTGCCCCAGGGGGCGGACACCGGGGAGCTGTTTTTT.

The chain recombines TRBV5-1 with TRBJ2-3; TRBD2 aligns across 15 bases. Germline CDR1 SGHRS, CDR2 YFSETQ. CDR3 length: 18 residues. V was pared by 3 bases and J by 1 base, with 6 bases of the junction left unmatched. The CDR3 loop is CASSSGLAGGRGTDTQYF. In DNA form, the CDR3 reads TGCGCCAGCAGCTCGGGACTAGCGGGGGGCCGGGGCACAGATACGCAGTATTTT.

This clonotype was observed a handful of times. The chain combines TRBV25-1 with TRBJ2-5, with TRBD2 identical over 12 bases. Per germline, CDR1 MGHDK and CDR2 SYGVNS. J was trimmed by 4 bases and V by 6 bases; bases with no gene match: 6. The CDR3 consists of 15 residues. The CDR3, as DNA: TGTGCCAGCAGGGCTAGCGGGGGGGCCGGAGAGACCCAGTACTTC. Its translation: CASRASGGAGETQYF.

This clonotype was counted between two and nine times. J is TRBJ2-1 and V is TRBV3-1; tentative D call: TRBD2 (6 bases). V was cut by 7 bases and J by 7 bases, with 14 bases left in between. Germline CDR1 LGHDT, CDR2 YNNKEL (reference sequence). The CDR3 runs 13 residues. The CDR3 coding sequence is TGTGCCAGCACCCTAGCCGGGAGTAATGAGCAGTTCTTC. As protein: CASTLAGSNEQFF.

In this sample, this clonotype turned up a few times. The chain recombines TRBV20-1 with TRBJ2-2, with a weak D call TRBD1 (5 bases). CDR1 and CDR2 from the germline V gene are DFQATT and SNEGSKA (reference sequence). The CDR3 runs 14 residues. Trimming cost V 4 bases and J 0 bases, with 9 bases left between them. The DNA of the CDR3 is TGCAGTGCTACAGGGTTGCCGAACACCGGGGAGCTGTTTTTT. The encoded protein is CSATGLPNTGELFF.

This clonotype was detected a few times. The germline gene is not matched at one end of the junction; a read error may be the cause. V usage is TRBV3-1 and J usage is TRBJ2-4; D is unclear. CDR3 length: 19 amino acids. Per germline, CDR1 LGHDT and CDR2 YNNKEL (reference sequence). CDR3 bases: TGTGCCAGCAGCCAAGATACCGGTGGGCTGAGAGTAGCCAAAAACATTCAGCACTTC. Translation gives CASSQDTGGLRVAKNIQHF.

The chain carries TRBV5-5 and TRBJ2-1; TRBD1 or TRBD2 may be the D gene (5 bases each). Trimming removed 4 bases from V and 3 bases from J, with 11 bases in between. The CDR3 runs 14 residues. Germline values: CDR1 SGHKS, CDR2 YYEKEE (reference sequence). CDR3 amino acids: CASSTTGRYNEQFF. CDR3 bases: TGTGCCAGCAGCACCACGGGGCGCTACAATGAGCAGTTCTTC.

The sample holds a few counts of this clonotype. The J gene is TRBJ2-2, the V gene TRBV27; D not resolved. V dropped 5 bases and J dropped 3 bases, with 16 bases sitting between them. The CDR3 covers 16 residues. CDR1 MNHEY and CDR2 SMNVEV come from the germline V gene (reference sequence). CDR3 region: CASSLATHWDTGELFF. The CDR3, as DNA: TGTGCCAGCAGTCTCGCGACACACTGGGACACCGGGGAGCTGTTTTTT.

The chain combines TRBV6-1 with TRBJ1-2; D gene ambiguous. CDR3 length: 11 residues. Germline V gives CDR1 MNHNS, CDR2 SASEGT. Trimming pared 8 bases from V and 7 bases from J, leaving 11 bases between. As DNA, the CDR3 is TGTGCCAGCGGAAGGAGCGGTGGCTACACCTTC. Protein: CASGRSGGYTF.

V is TRBV18 and J is TRBJ2-3; TRBD1 agrees at 7 bases. Germline trimming cut 3 bases from V and 9 bases from J; bases unmatched to any gene: 3. The CDR3 extends over 12 amino acids. Germline CDR1 is KGHSH and CDR2 is LQKENI. The CDR3, as DNA: TGTGCCAGCTCACCGCCGGGACAGACGCAGTATTTT. This codes for CASSPPGQTQYF.

This clonotype was recorded many times. V gene TRBV6-5 combines with J gene TRBJ1-4, with TRBD1 matching over 7 bases. The CDR3 is made up of 14 amino acids. Germline assignment: CDR1 MNHEY and CDR2 SVGAGI. J gave up 3 bases and V 2 bases, and 0 bases lay outside the gene matches. CDR3 coding DNA: TGTGCCAGCAGTTACGACAGGGCTAATGAAAAACTGTTTTTT. Protein sequence: CASSYDRANEKLFF.

The chain joins TRBV7-2 to TRBJ1-3; no clear D gene. CDR3 length equals 17 residues. Germline V gene lookup returns CDR1 SGHTA and CDR2 FQGNSA. V dropped 5 bases and J dropped 0 bases, with 17 bases sitting between them. The CDR3 loop is CASSPFGPPNSGNTIYF. DNA of the CDR3: TGTGCCAGCAGCCCCTTCGGTCCCCCCAACTCTGGAAACACCATATATTTT.

This clonotype was detected ten times or more. The chain combines TRBV18 with TRBJ1-6; D gene ambiguous. Trimming took 2 bases from V and 0 from J, leaving 11 bases between them. The CDR3 length is 17 residues. Germline loops: CDR1 KGHSH, CDR2 LQKENI. The CDR3 coding sequence is TGTGCCAGCTCACCAGGGCTTCTGAGCTCCTATAATTCACCCCTCCACTTT. Protein sequence: CASSPGLLSSYNSPLHF.

This clonotype has a handful of counts. The chain joins TRBV20-1 to TRBJ1-1; TRBD1 aligns across 11 bases. J gave up 8 bases and V 6 bases, and 8 bases lay outside the gene matches. Looked up from germline, CDR1 is DFQATT and CDR2 is SNEGSKA (reference sequence). The CDR3 totals 13 residues. The CDR3 loop is CSAEGQGVFEAFF. In DNA form, the CDR3 reads TGCAGTGCCGAGGGACAGGGGGTCTTCGAAGCTTTCTTT.

The V call is TRBV20-1, the J call TRBJ1-1, with 7 bases identical to TRBD1. J was trimmed by 0 bases and V by 5 bases; bases with no gene match: 3. Germline values: CDR1 DFQATT, CDR2 SNEGSKA (reference sequence). The CDR3 spans 13 residues. CDR3 sequence (DNA): TGCAGTGCTTCCAGGGGGGTGAACACTGAAGCTTTCTTT. This sequence encodes CSASRGVNTEAFF.

This clonotype occurred many times. The V call is TRBV12-3 or TRBV12-4, the J call TRBJ2-3; 8 nucleotides align to TRBD1. The CDR3 covers 15 residues. The trim removed 6 bases at V and 1 base at J, leaving 6 bases unmatched. The CDR3 DNA reads TGTGCCAGCAGGCAAGCAGGGGGCGGCACAGATACGCAGTATTTT. It specifies CASRQAGGGTDTQYF.

This clonotype was seen more than once but under ten times. A read error may explain this, as a much larger clone is one base away. This chain uses TRBV30 with TRBJ2-3; D remains unclear. The germline V gene encodes CDR1 GTSNPN and CDR2 SVGIG (reference sequence). V lost 6 bases and J 10 bases, leaving 17 bases between the germline ends. This CDR3 has 12 amino acids. This CDR3 reads CACSVVSGAQYF. Written as DNA, the CDR3 is TGTGCCTGCTCGGTAGTGTCCGGAGCGCAGTATTTT.

This clonotype was seen repeatedly, ten times or more. The chain recombines TRBV12-3 or TRBV12-4 with TRBJ2-2, with 7 bases matching TRBD2. V was clipped by 5 bases and J by 4 bases; unmatched bases: 7. CDR3 length equals 15 residues. CDR3 sequence reads: CASSPERGTTGELFF. In nucleotides, the CDR3 is TGTGCCAGCAGTCCCGAGCGGGGCACCACCGGGGAGCTGTTTTTT.

This clonotype was counted between two and nine times. This CDR3 reads CASTPGGGTGAYNEQFF. The CDR3 DNA reads as TGCGCCAGCACCCCGGGGGGGGGGACAGGGGCCTACAATGAGCAGTTCTTC. The chain links TRBV5-1 to TRBJ2-1, with 10 positions matching TRBD1. The germline V gene encodes CDR1 SGHRS and CDR2 YFSETQ. The CDR3 runs to 17 residues. Trimming cost V 6 bases and J 2 bases; bases outside gene matches: 11.

This clonotype was recorded at least ten times. The chain has TRBV18 and TRBJ1-2; tentatively, D is TRBD1 (5 bases). Germline V lookup: CDR1 KGHSH, CDR2 LQKENI. V shed 3 bases and J shed 8 bases, with 10 bases lying between them. The CDR3 runs to 12 residues. CDR3 nucleotides: TGTGCCAGCTCACCGACGGGGGAAGGCTACACCTTC. It encodes CASSPTGEGYTF. The variable domain in full, with the rest retrieved from reference TRBV18 and TRBJ1-2, is NAGVMQNPRHLVRRRGQEARLRCSPMKGHSHVYWYRQLPEEGLKFMVYLQKENIIDESGMPKERFSAEFPKEGPSILRIQQVVRGDSAAYFCASSPTGEGYTFGSGTRLTVV.

This clonotype was picked up a small number of times. The chain is built from TRBV20-1 and TRBJ1-1; D is unclear. The germline V gene has CDR1 DFQATT and CDR2 SNEGSKA (reference sequence). The CDR3 is made up of 15 amino acids. The V gene lost 0 bases and the J gene lost 1 base, with 12 bases spanning the gap. Written as DNA, the CDR3 is TGCAGTGCTAGAGAGGTCAGAGTGAGGAACACTGAAGCTTTCTTT. It codes for CSAREVRVRNTEAFF.

This clonotype was observed a handful of times. V and J are TRBV5-6 and TRBJ2-7, with D possibly called TRBD1 or TRBD2 (5 bases each). V lost 9 bases and J lost 4, with 26 bases in between. The CDR3 spans 16 residues. Germline V CDR1 and CDR2: SGHDT, YYEEEE. CDR3 DNA sequence: TGTGCCACCCAAGGGCACAGTAGCAGTGGGGGATACGAGCAGTACTTC. Translating gives CATQGHSSSGGYEQYF.

The chain uses TRBV5-4 and TRBJ1-2, with 7 bases identical to TRBD1. This CDR3 is 14 amino acids long. CDR1 is SGHNT, CDR2 YYREEE, per germline (reference sequence). The J segment lost 8 bases and the V segment lost 3 bases, leaving 10 bases of the junction unmatched. The DNA for the CDR3 is TGTGCCAGCAGCTCGGGACAGATTCCGTTCGGCTACACCTTC. Its protein product is CASSSGQIPFGYTF. The full variable domain, with the rest looked up from reference TRBV5-4 and TRBJ1-2, is ETGVTQSPTHLIKTRGQQVTLRCSSQSGHNTVSWYQQALGQGPQFIFQYYREEENGRGNFPPRFSGLQFPNYSSELNVNALELDDSALYLCASSSGQIPFGYTFGSGTRLTVV.

This clonotype came up a few times. This chain links TRBV5-6 with TRBJ1-2; 10 bases fit TRBD1. CDR3 length: 15 amino acids. Germline CDR1 is SGHDT and CDR2 is YYEEEE. V gave up 4 bases and J gave up 4 bases; unmatched junction bases: 7. The CDR3 nucleotides are TGTGCCAGCAGCGCACCAGGACAGGGGGGCTATGGCTACACCTTC. Its translation: CASSAPGQGGYGYTF.